A single sample is the source of the 29 T cell receptor beta chains below, sequenced in a study of identical twins. A single record per CDR3 protein comes from TCRdb applying MiXCR to the 5' RACE reads. This table holds 200,000 to 250,000 distinct CDR3 sequences, less than 8% found once. These data also formed part of another study, on yellow fever vaccine responses in identical twins.

Sequenced input: memory (CD45RO+) T cells sorted from blood. All receptors come from a woman between 18 and 30 years old in good health.

The V and J genes are TRBV29-1 and TRBJ2-5, with 8 bases aligning to TRBD2. The CDR3 is 15 residues long. The germline gives CDR1 SQVTM, CDR2 ANQGSEA. Trimming took 5 bases from V and 4 from J; bases not matched to a gene: 12. CDR3 region: CSVRGTRGGTETQYF. CDR3 coding DNA: TGCAGCGTTCGGGGGACTAGGGGGGGGACAGAGACCCAGTACTTC.

This clonotype was counted at least ten times. V usage is TRBV10-3 and J usage is TRBJ1-2; a possible D gene is TRBD1 (5 bases). The CDR3 consists of 13 residues. Germline values: CDR1 ENHRY, CDR2 SYGVKD. Trimming took 8 bases from V and 2 from J, leaving 12 bases between them. The CDR3 nucleotides read TGTGCCATCCTAGGGGACGGAAACTATGGCTACACCTTC. Residues: CAILGDGNYGYTF.

The table lists this clonotype with many counts. The rearrangement links TRBV4-2 to TRBJ1-6, with TRBD1 matching over 9 bases. Germline-derived CDR1 and CDR2 are LGHNA and YNFKEQ. This CDR3 is 16 amino acids long. V gave up 0 bases and J gave up 10 bases; unmatched junction bases: 7. DNA of the CDR3: TGTGCCAGCAGCCAAGATGTAGGGGACAGGGACTCACCCCTCCACTTT. This codes for CASSQDVGDRDSPLHF.

This clonotype was observed at least ten times. The J gene is TRBJ1-5, the V gene TRBV6-2 or TRBV6-3; 10 bases are a match to TRBD1. Germline CDR1 reads MNHEY; CDR2 reads SVGEGT. J gave up 7 bases and V 6 bases, and 9 bases lay outside the gene matches. The CDR3 covers 15 residues. CDR3 coding DNA: TGTGCCAGCAGACAAGGACAGGGGGGACGGCAGCCCCAGCATTTT. It codes for CASRQGQGGRQPQHF.

V gene TRBV20-1 combines with J gene TRBJ2-4, with unresolved D. Germline assignment: CDR1 DFQATT and CDR2 SNEGSKA (reference sequence). Trimming left V 2 bases short and J 1 base short, with 6 bases between. The CDR3 length is 13 residues. The CDR3 nucleotides read TGCAGTGCTAGACGCAGGGCCAAAAACATTCAGTACTTC. Its translation is CSARRRAKNIQYF.

This clonotype showed up just a few times. V and J are TRBV7-9 and TRBJ2-7; D gene unclear. The V gene's germline CDR1 is SEHNR and CDR2 FQNEAQ (reference sequence). V was cut by 3 bases and J by 6 bases, with 12 bases left in between. The CDR3 sequence is 13 residues long. DNA for the CDR3: TGTGCCAGCAGCTTTCTAGGTCCTACCGAGCAGTACTTC. This sequence encodes CASSFLGPTEQYF. Drawing the rest from reference TRBV7-9 and TRBJ2-7, the complete variable domain is DTGVSQNPRHKITKRGQNVTFRCDPISEHNRLYWYRQTLGQGPEFLTYFQNEAQLEKSRLLSDRFSAERPKGSFSTLEIQRTEQGDSAMYLCASSFLGPTEQYFGPGTRLTVT.

This clonotype was seen many times. This chain uses TRBV29-1 with TRBJ2-7, with 9 positions matching TRBD1. Trimming removed 1 base from V and 4 bases from J; junction bases left unmatched: 5. The CDR3 has 14 amino acids. The germline V gene encodes CDR1 SQVTM and CDR2 ANQGSEA. The CDR3 region is CSVEVRDRAYEQYF. CDR3 DNA sequence: TGCAGCGTTGAAGTCCGGGACAGGGCGTACGAGCAGTACTTC.

This clonotype was found many times. The chain carries TRBV20-1 and TRBJ2-7; TRBD1 agrees at 9 bases. Looked up from germline, CDR1 is DFQATT and CDR2 is SNEGSKA (reference sequence). Trimming took 3 bases from V and 5 from J; bases not matched to a gene: 14. The CDR3 totals 16 residues. CDR3 sequence: CSARRLGQGDIDEQYF. The DNA of the CDR3 is TGCAGTGCTAGGCGGTTGGGACAGGGAGATATCGACGAGCAGTACTTC.

There are a few counts of this clonotype. V and J are TRBV12-3 or TRBV12-4 and TRBJ2-7; a weak D match, TRBD2 (6 bases). CDR3 length: 14 residues. Trimming stripped 2 bases from V and 7 bases from J, with 15 bases between. CDR3 amino acids: CASSLNAGLGEQYF. DNA for the CDR3: TGTGCCAGCAGTTTAAACGCGGGGCTTGGGGAGCAGTACTTC.

A note on this clonotype: This may come from a read error, since a much larger clone is one base off. The rearrangement uses TRBV28 and TRBJ2-7; 7 nucleotides match TRBD1. Germline lookup yields CDR1 MDHEN and CDR2 SYDVKM. The CDR3 extends over 14 amino acids. With V trimmed by 8 bases and J by 7 bases, 14 bases remained unmatched. The CDR3 here is CASGSPGRGYEQYF. The CDR3 DNA is TGTGCCAGCGGTTCCCCGGGCAGGGGGTATGAGCAGTACTTC. Supplemented by reference TRBV28 and TRBJ2-7, the full variable domain reads DVKVTQSSRYLVKRTGEKVFLECVQDMDHENMFWYRQDPGLGLRLIYFSYDVKMKEKGDIPEGYSVSREKKERFSLILESASTNQTSMYLCASGSPGRGYEQYFGPGTRLTVT.

Ten or more counts support this clonotype. The rearrangement joins TRBV20-1 to TRBJ2-4; 9 bases match TRBD2. The V segment lost 0 bases and the J segment 0 bases; nucleotides outside the gene matches: 3. This CDR3 has 16 amino acids. In germline, CDR1 is DFQATT, CDR2 SNEGSKA (reference sequence). CDR3 in amino acids: CSAREPTSGAKNIQYF. In nucleotides, the CDR3 is TGCAGTGCTAGAGAGCCGACTAGCGGAGCCAAAAACATTCAGTACTTC.

This clonotype showed up many times. The gene calls are TRBV5-1 and TRBJ2-5; 13 bases align to TRBD2. Germline-derived CDR1 and CDR2 are SGHRS and YFSETQ. This CDR3 is built from 16 residues. The ends lost 3 bases at V and 2 bases at J; junction bases unmatched: 4. CDR3 nucleotide sequence: TGCGCCAGCAGCTCGGGACTAGCGGGACTTCAAGAGACCCAGTACTTC. Encoded protein: CASSSGLAGLQETQYF.

This clonotype came up many times. The rearrangement uses TRBV29-1 and TRBJ1-1; 9 nucleotides line up with TRBD1. This CDR3 is built from 15 residues. Trimming took 0 bases from V and 6 from J; bases not matched to a gene: 8. The V gene's germline CDR1 is SQVTM and CDR2 ANQGSEA. CDR3 region: CSVEDRDRAVPEAFF. The CDR3, as DNA: TGCAGCGTTGAAGACCGGGACAGGGCAGTCCCTGAAGCTTTCTTT.

CDR3 DNA sequence: TGTGCCACCAGTGGGGGATCCTACAATGAGCAGTTCTTC. It is translated as CATSGGSYNEQFF. V is TRBV24-1 and J is TRBJ2-1, with unresolved D. Per germline, CDR1 KGHDR and CDR2 SFDVKD. The CDR3 length is 13 residues. V lost 5 bases and J lost 1, with 5 bases in between.

This clonotype has a count of ten or more. V is TRBV2 and J is TRBJ2-5, with D unclear. The V gene's germline CDR1 is SNHLY and CDR2 FYNNEI. CDR3 size: 14 residues. V shed 0 bases and J shed 4 bases, with 9 bases lying between them. CDR3 bases: TGTGCCAGCAGTGAAGCGCTTCCGGGAGAGACCCAGTACTTC. Its protein product is CASSEALPGETQYF.

CDR3 amino acids: CASSLGQGAGADTQYF. The CDR3 coding sequence is TGCGCCAGCAGCTTGGGGCAGGGGGCCGGCGCAGATACGCAGTATTTT. This chain uses TRBV5-1 with TRBJ2-3, with 8 nucleotides matching TRBD1. The CDR3 totals 16 residues. With V trimmed by 0 bases and J by 4 bases, 7 bases remained unmatched. Germline CDR1 is SGHRS and CDR2 is YFSETQ. Complete variable domain (other parts from reference TRBV5-1 and TRBJ2-3): KAGVTQTPRYLIKTRGQQVTLSCSPISGHRSVSWYQQTPGQGLQFLFEYFSETQRNKGNFPGRFSGRQFSNSRSEMNVSTLELGDSALYLCASSLGQGAGADTQYFGPGTRLTVL.

The V call is TRBV6-1, the J call TRBJ2-7; 8 bases match TRBD1. Germline V gene data show CDR1 as MNHNS and CDR2 as SASEGT. CDR3 length equals 15 residues. With V trimmed by 7 bases and J by 7 bases, 15 bases remained unmatched. CDR3 nucleotide sequence: TGTGCCAGCAATCCTTCTGGGCAGGGGGCTCGAGAGCAGTACTTC. It yields the protein CASNPSGQGAREQYF.

This chain uses TRBV20-1 with TRBJ2-2, with TRBD2 as a possible D gene (5 bases). The germline V gene has CDR1 DFQATT and CDR2 SNEGSKA (reference sequence). Trimming took off 3 bases at V and 3 bases at J, with 8 bases between the two ends. The CDR3 is 13 amino acids. CDR3 coding DNA: TGCAGTGCTAGTGAGGGATACACCGGGGAGCTGTTTTTT. This sequence encodes CSASEGYTGELFF.

V and J are TRBV7-3 and TRBJ1-4, with D hard to call. Germline assignment: CDR1 SGHTA and CDR2 FQGTGA. V was trimmed by 5 bases and J by 3 bases, leaving 7 bases between them. The CDR3 has 13 residues. The DNA for the CDR3 is TGTGCCAGCAGCCGGCAGCCTAATGAAAAACTGTTTTTT. Protein product: CASSRQPNEKLFF.

In this sample, this clonotype turned up many times. The chain has TRBV10-3 and TRBJ2-3, with D possibly being TRBD1 (6 bases). Germline values: CDR1 ENHRY, CDR2 SYGVKD. V lost 8 bases and J lost 2, with 14 bases in between. The CDR3 covers 14 residues. The CDR3 nucleotides read TGTGCCATCTCCCGGACAGCCAACACAGATACGCAGTATTTT. Translation gives CAISRTANTDTQYF.

This clonotype occurred a few times. This chain uses TRBV11-1 with TRBJ2-5; 9 bases map to TRBD1. The CDR3 totals 18 residues. In germline, CDR1 is SGHAT, CDR2 FQDESV (reference sequence). V lost 5 bases and J lost 2; bases outside the gene matches: 15. The CDR3 sequence is CASSPGQGRYQHQETQYF. The CDR3, as DNA: TGTGCCAGCAGCCCTGGACAGGGGCGTTATCAACATCAAGAGACCCAGTACTTC.

V and J are TRBV6-4 and TRBJ1-6, with D possibly being TRBD1 (6 bases). Germline CDR1 is MRHNA and CDR2 is SNTAGT. The CDR3 is 15 residues long. V shed 5 bases and J shed 7 bases, with 15 bases lying between them. This CDR3 reads CASSPDRLGNSPLHF. The CDR3 nucleotides read TGTGCCAGCAGTCCCGACAGGCTGGGAAATTCACCCCTCCACTTT.

This clonotype was recorded many times. V and J are TRBV7-9 and TRBJ2-3; D is unclear. V lost 6 bases and J lost 0, with 10 bases in between. CDR3 length: 14 amino acids. Per the germline V gene, CDR1 is SEHNR and CDR2 is FQNEAQ (reference sequence). The CDR3 DNA reads as TGTGCCAGCAGACGACTGGATAGCACAGATACGCAGTATTTT. This gives the protein CASRRLDSTDTQYF.

This clonotype was seen ten or more times. The CDR3: CSARTGPGETQYF. The CDR3 nucleotides are TGCAGCGCTCGGACAGGGCCTGGAGAGACCCAGTACTTC. The chain carries TRBV29-1 and TRBJ2-5, with 8 bases that match TRBD1. With V trimmed by 7 bases and J by 4 bases, 8 bases remained unmatched. CDR1 and CDR2 from the germline V gene are SQVTM and ANQGSEA. This CDR3 comprises 13 residues.

The chain links TRBV14 to TRBJ2-1; TRBD2 agrees at 8 bases. The CDR3 is 15 residues long. V shed 7 bases and J 4 bases; nucleotides not matched to a gene: 9. The germline V gene has CDR1 SGHDN and CDR2 FVKESK. The CDR3 coding sequence is TGTGCCAGCACGGGTAGCGGGGCACGTTACAATGAGCAGTTCTTC. Encoded protein: CASTGSGARYNEQFF.

The V call is TRBV5-1, the J call TRBJ2-7; D unclear. The CDR3 totals 15 residues. Trimming left V 0 bases short and J 0 bases short, with 10 bases between. Per the germline V gene, CDR1 is SGHRS and CDR2 is YFSETQ. CDR3 sequence reads: CASSLATLSSYEQYF. CDR3 bases: TGCGCCAGCAGCTTGGCGACTTTAAGCTCCTACGAGCAGTACTTC.

The V and J genes are TRBV2 and TRBJ2-7; D gene ambiguous. Per germline, CDR1 SNHLY and CDR2 FYNNEI. This CDR3 is 13 amino acids long. V dropped 4 bases and J dropped 1 base, with 8 bases sitting between them. The CDR3 region is CASSGQPSYEQYF. Written as DNA, the CDR3 is TGTGCCAGCAGTGGCCAGCCGTCCTACGAGCAGTACTTC.

The chain combines TRBV4-2 with TRBJ2-7, with 11 bases identical to TRBD2. The germline gives CDR1 LGHNA, CDR2 YNFKEQ. The CDR3 is 18 residues long. The junction had 16 bases not matched to a gene; V was cut back by 2 bases and J by 7 bases. CDR3: CASSQFLGSSGRAGEQYF. The DNA for the CDR3 is TGTGCCAGCAGCCAATTCCTCGGCAGTAGCGGGAGGGCGGGGGAGCAGTACTTC.

The rearrangement uses TRBV7-2 and TRBJ2-1; D is unresolved. The V end was cut by 2 bases, the J end by 5 bases, with 10 bases between. This CDR3 has 14 amino acids. Per germline, CDR1 SGHTA and CDR2 FQGNSA. The CDR3, as DNA: TGTGCCAGCAGCTTATCTCGGCGGAACAATGAGCAGTTCTTC. Encoded protein: CASSLSRRNNEQFF.